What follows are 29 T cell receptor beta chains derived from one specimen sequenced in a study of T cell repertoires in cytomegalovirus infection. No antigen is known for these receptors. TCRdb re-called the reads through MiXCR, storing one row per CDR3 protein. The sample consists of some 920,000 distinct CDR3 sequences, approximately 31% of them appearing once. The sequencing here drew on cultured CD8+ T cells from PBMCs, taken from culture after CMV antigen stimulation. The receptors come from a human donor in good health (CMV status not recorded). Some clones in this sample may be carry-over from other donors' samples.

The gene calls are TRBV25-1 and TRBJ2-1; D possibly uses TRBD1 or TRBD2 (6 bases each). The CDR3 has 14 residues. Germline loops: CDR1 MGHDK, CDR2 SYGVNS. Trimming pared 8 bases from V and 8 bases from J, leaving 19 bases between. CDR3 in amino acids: CASSKGGSIDEQFF. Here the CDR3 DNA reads TGTGCCAGCTCCAAGGGGGGATCGATCGATGAGCAGTTCTTC.

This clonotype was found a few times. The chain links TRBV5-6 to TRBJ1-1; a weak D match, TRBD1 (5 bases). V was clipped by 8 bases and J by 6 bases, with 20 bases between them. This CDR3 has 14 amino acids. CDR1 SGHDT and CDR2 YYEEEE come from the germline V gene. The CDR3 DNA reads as TGTGCCAGTCAATCGGGACTGGGAGGTTCTGAAGCTTTCTTT. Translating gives CASQSGLGGSEAFF.

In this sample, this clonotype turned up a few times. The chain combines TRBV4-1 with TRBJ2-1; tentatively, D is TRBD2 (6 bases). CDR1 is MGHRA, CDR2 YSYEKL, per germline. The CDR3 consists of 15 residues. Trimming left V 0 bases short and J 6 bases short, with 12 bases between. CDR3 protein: CASSQDGNGGNEQFF. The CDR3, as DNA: TGCGCCAGCAGCCAAGATGGGAACGGGGGCAATGAGCAGTTCTTC.

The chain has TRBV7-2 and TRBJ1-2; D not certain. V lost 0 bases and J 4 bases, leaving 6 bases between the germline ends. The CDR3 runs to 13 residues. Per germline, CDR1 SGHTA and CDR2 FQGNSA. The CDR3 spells CASSLAESYGYTF. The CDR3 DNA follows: TGTGCCAGCAGCTTAGCGGAGTCCTATGGCTACACCTTC.

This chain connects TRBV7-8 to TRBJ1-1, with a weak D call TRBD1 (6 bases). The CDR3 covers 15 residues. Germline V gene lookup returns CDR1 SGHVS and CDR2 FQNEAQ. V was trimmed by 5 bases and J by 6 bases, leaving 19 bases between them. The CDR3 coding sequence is TGTGCCAGCAGCCCCCGGGGGGGGGCGCGGTCTGAAGCTTTCTTT. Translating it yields CASSPRGGARSEAFF.

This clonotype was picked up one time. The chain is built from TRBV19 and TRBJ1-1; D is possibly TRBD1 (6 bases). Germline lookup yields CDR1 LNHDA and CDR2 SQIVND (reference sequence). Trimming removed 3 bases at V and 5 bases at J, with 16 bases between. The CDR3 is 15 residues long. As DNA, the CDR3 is TGTGCCAGTAGTATGACGATGGGGGGGCATACTGAAGCTTTCTTT. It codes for CASSMTMGGHTEAFF. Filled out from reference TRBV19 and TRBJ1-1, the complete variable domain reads DGGITQSPKYLFRKEGQNVTLSCEQNLNHDAMYWYRQDPGQGLRLIYYSQIVNDFQKGDIAEGYSVSREKKESFPLTVTSAQKNPTAFYLCASSMTMGGHTEAFFGQGTRLTVV.

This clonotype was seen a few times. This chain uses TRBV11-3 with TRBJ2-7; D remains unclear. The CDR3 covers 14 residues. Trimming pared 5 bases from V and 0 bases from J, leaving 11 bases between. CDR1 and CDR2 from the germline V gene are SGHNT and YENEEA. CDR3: CASSADGSSYEQYF. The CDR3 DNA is TGTGCCAGCAGCGCGGACGGCAGCTCCTACGAGCAGTACTTC.

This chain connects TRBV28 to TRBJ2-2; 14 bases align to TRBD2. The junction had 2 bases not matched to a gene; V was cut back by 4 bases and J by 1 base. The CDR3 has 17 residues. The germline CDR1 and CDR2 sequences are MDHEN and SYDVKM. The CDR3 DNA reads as TGTGCCAGCAGTTGGACTAGCGGGGGGAGGAACACCGGGGAGCTGTTTTTT. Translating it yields CASSWTSGGRNTGELFF.

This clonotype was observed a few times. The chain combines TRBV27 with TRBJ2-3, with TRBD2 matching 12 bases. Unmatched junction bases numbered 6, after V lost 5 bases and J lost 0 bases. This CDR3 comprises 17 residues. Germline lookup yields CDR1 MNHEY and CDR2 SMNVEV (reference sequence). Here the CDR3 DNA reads TGTGCCAGCAGTCCTCGGACTAGCGGGGAAAGCACAGATACGCAGTATTTT. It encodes CASSPRTSGESTDTQYF.

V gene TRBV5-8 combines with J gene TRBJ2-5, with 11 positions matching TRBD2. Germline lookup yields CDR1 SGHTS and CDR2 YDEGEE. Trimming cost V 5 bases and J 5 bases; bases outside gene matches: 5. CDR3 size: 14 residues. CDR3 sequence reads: CASRLAGAVETQYF. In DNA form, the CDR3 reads TGTGCCAGCAGACTAGCGGGGGCGGTTGAGACCCAGTACTTC.

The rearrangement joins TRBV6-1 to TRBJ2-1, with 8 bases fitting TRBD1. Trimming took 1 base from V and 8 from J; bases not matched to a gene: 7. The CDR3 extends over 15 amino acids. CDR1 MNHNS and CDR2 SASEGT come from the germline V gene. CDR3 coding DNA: TGTGCCAGCAGTGAAGAACAGGGGGGTGGTTATGAGCAGTTCTTC. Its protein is CASSEEQGGGYEQFF.

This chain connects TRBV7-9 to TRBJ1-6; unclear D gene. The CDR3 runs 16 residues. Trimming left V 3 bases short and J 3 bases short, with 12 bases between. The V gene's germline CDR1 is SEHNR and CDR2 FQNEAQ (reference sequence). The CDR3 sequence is CASSFGPPSYNSPLHF. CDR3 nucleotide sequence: TGTGCCAGCAGCTTCGGGCCGCCAAGCTATAATTCACCCCTCCACTTT.

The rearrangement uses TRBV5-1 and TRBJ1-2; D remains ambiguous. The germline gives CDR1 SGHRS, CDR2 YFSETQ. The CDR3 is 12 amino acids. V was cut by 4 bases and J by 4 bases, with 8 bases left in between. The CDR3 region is CASSTDTYGYTF. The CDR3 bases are TGCGCCAGCAGCACTGACACCTATGGCTACACCTTC.

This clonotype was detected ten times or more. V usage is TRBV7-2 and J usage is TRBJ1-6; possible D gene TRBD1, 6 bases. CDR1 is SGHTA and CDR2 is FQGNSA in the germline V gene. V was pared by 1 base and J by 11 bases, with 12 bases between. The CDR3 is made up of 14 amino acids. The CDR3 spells CASSLVLPGAPLHF. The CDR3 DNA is TGTGCCAGCAGCTTAGTACTCCCAGGGGCACCCCTCCACTTT.

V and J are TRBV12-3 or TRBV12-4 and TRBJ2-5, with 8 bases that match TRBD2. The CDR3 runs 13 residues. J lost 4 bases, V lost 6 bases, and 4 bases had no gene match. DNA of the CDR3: TGTGCCAGCAGACCCGGGAGGGCAGAGACCCAGTACTTC. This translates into CASRPGRAETQYF.

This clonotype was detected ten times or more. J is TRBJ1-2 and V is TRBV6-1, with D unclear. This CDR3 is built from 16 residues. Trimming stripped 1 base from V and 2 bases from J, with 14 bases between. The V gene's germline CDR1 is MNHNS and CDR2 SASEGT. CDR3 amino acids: CASSEVLLSSNYGYTF. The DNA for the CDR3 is TGTGCCAGCAGTGAAGTGTTGCTGTCGTCAAACTATGGCTACACCTTC.

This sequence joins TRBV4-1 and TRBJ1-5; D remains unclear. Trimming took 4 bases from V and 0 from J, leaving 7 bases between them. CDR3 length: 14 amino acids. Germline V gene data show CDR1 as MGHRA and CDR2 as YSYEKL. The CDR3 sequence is CASSPDVSNQPQHF. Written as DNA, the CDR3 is TGCGCCAGCAGCCCGGACGTTAGCAATCAGCCCCAGCATTTT.

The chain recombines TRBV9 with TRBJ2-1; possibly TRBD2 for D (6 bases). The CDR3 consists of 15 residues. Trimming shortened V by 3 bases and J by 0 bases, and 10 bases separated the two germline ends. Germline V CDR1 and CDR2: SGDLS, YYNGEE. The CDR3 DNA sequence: TGTGCCAGCAGCGGCCGGGACTTCTCCTACAATGAGCAGTTCTTC. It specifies CASSGRDFSYNEQFF.

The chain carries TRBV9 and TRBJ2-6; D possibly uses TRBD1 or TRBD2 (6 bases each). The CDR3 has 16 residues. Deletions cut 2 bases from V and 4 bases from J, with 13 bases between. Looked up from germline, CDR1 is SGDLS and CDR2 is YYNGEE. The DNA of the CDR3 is TGTGCCAGCAGCGTCCCGAAAGGGGGGGGGGCCAACGTCCTGACTTTC. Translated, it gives CASSVPKGGGANVLTF.

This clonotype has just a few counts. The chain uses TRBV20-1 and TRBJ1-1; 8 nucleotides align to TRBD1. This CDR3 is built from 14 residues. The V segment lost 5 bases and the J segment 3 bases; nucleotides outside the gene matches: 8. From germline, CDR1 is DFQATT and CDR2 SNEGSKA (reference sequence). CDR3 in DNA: TGCAGTGCTCCACAACAGGGGGTTGACACTGAAGCTTTCTTT. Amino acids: CSAPQQGVDTEAFF.

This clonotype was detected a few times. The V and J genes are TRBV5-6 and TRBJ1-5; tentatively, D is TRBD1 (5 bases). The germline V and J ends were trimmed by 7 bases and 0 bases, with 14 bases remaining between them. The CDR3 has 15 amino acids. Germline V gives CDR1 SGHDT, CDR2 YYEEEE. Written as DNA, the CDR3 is TGTGCCAGCCGACCCCGGGGGGATAGCAATCAGCCCCAGCATTTT. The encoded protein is CASRPRGDSNQPQHF.

CDR3 amino acids: CASPPHPDGGFGHEQYF. CDR3 DNA: TGTGCCAGCCCCCCCCATCCGGACGGAGGGTTTGGCCACGAGCAGTACTTC. The chain employs TRBV27 and TRBJ2-7, with D maybe TRBD2 (6 bases). Germline assignment: CDR1 MNHEY and CDR2 SMNVEV (reference sequence). Trimming stripped 8 bases from V and 5 bases from J, with 28 bases between. The CDR3 consists of 17 residues.

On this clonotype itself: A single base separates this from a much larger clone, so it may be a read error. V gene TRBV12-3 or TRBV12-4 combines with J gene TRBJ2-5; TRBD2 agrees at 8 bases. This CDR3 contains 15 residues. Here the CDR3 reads CAGSPSGGRGETQYF. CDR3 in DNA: TGTGCCGGCAGCCCCAGCGGGGGACGGGGAGAGACCCAGTACTTC.

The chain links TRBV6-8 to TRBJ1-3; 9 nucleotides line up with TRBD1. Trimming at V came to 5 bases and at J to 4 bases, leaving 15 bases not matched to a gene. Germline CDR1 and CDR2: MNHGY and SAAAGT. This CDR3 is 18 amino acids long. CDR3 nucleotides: TGTGCCAGCAGTGCCCTAGCGGGACAGGGTGGACACGGAAACACCATATATTTT. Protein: CASSALAGQGGHGNTIYF.

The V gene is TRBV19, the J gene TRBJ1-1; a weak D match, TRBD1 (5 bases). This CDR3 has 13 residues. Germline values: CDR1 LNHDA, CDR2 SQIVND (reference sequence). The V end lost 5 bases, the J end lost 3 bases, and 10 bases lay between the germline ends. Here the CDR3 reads CASSQGPYTEAFF. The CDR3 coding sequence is TGTGCCAGTAGTCAGGGACCTTACACTGAAGCTTTCTTT. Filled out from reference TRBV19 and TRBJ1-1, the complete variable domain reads DGGITQSPKYLFRKEGQNVTLSCEQNLNHDAMYWYRQDPGQGLRLIYYSQIVNDFQKGDIAEGYSVSREKKESFPLTVTSAQKNPTAFYLCASSQGPYTEAFFGQGTRLTVV.

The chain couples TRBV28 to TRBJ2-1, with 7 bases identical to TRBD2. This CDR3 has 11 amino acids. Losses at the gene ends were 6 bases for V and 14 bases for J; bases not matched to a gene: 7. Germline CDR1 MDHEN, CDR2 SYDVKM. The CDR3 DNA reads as TGTGCCAGCAGCTTTGGCGGACTAGAGTTCTTC. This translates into CASSFGGLEFF.

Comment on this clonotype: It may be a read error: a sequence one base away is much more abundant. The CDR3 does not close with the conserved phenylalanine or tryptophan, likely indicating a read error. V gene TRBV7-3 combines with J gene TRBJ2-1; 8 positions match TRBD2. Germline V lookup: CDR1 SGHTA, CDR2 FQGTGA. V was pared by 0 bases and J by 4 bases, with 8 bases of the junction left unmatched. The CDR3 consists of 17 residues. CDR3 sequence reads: CASSLTPSGLVYNEQFS. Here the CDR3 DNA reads TGTGCCAGCAGCTTAACCCCCTCGGGACTAGTATACAATGAGCAGTTCTCC.

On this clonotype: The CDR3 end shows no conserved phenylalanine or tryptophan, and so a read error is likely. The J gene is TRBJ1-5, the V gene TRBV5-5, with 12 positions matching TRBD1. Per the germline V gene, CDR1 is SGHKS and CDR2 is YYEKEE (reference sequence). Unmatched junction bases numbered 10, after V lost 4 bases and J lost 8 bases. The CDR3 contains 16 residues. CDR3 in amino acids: CASSITGQGAGEPQHL. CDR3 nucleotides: TGTGCCAGCAGCATTACGGGACAGGGGGCCGGGGAGCCCCAGCATCTT.

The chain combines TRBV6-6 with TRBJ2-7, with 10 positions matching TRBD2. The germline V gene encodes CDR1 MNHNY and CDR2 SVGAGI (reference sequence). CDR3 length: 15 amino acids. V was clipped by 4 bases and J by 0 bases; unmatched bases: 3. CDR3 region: CASSLLAGISYEQYV. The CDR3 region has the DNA TGTGCCAGCAGTTTACTAGCGGGGATCTCCTACGAGCAGTACGTC.